This entry lists 19 T cell receptor beta chains sequenced from one sample in a study of blood T cell repertoires in COVID-19. Generated by immunoSEQ multiplex PCR, the TCRdb table keeps only in-frame clones and is missing some. The sample lists around 99,000 clones, over 80% occurring once. The sequencing input was peripheral blood. Source of these receptors: a woman aged 60 to 75 with acute or convalescent COVID-19.

This rearrangement joins TRBV9 to TRBJ2-7; 8 bases are shared with TRBD1. Germline V CDR1 and CDR2: SGDLS, YYNGEE. The CDR3 is 14 amino acids. With V trimmed by 7 bases and J by 3 bases, 9 bases remained unmatched. As DNA, the CDR3 is TGTGCCAGCCCCGGGACAGGAAAACACTACGAGCAGTACTTC. Protein product: CASPGTGKHYEQYF.

J is TRBJ2-1 and V is TRBV24-1; TRBD2 aligns across 11 bases. V lost 3 bases, J lost 4 bases, and 7 bases stayed unmatched. The CDR3 extends over 17 amino acids. CDR1 and CDR2 from the germline V gene are KGHDR and SFDVKD. For the CDR3, the DNA is TGTGCCACCAGTGATCCCTCCCTAGCGGGGGGTTACAATGAGCAGTTCTTC. Its protein is CATSDPSLAGGYNEQFF.

Here the CDR3 DNA reads TGTGCCAGCAGTTTAGCGGGGGGGCTCTACAATGAGCAGTTCTTC. Its translation: CASSLAGGLYNEQFF. V gene TRBV3-1 (or the pseudogene TRBV3-2) combines with J gene TRBJ2-1, with 11 positions matching TRBD2. Per the germline V gene, CDR1 is LGHDT and CDR2 is YNNKEL (reference sequence). V gave up 6 bases and J gave up 3 bases; unmatched junction bases: 4. CDR3 size: 15 residues.

This rearrangement joins TRBV10-1 to TRBJ2-1, with 10 bases lining up with TRBD2. Trimming took 3 bases from V and 9 from J; bases not matched to a gene: 5. CDR1 WNHNN and CDR2 SYGVQD come from the germline V gene (reference sequence). The CDR3 consists of 14 residues. CDR3 nucleotides: TGCGCCAGCAGTGACCAGCGGGGGGGACTTGAGCAGTTCTTC. Translating gives CASSDQRGGLEQFF.

In DNA form, the CDR3 reads TGTGCCAGCTCGCGGGGAAACTACGAGCAGTACTTC. Translation gives CASSRGNYEQYF. J is TRBJ2-7 and V is TRBV28; possibly TRBD2 for D (6 bases). This CDR3 comprises 12 residues. V lost 8 bases to trimming and J lost 3 bases, with 11 bases between them. Germline V CDR1 and CDR2: MDHEN, SYDVKM. Variable domain in full (rest from reference TRBV28 and TRBJ2-7): DVKVTQSSRYLVKRTGEKVFLECVQDMDHENMFWYRQDPGLGLRLIYFSYDVKMKEKGDIPEGYSVSREKKERFSLILESASTNQTSMYLCASSRGNYEQYFGPGTRLTVT.

Only one count was recorded for this clone. This chain joins TRBV30 and TRBJ2-1, with D possibly being TRBD2 (6 bases). This CDR3 has 13 amino acids. V was cut by 5 bases and J by 10 bases, with 18 bases left in between. Germline loops: CDR1 GTSNPN, CDR2 SVGIG (reference sequence). CDR3 loop: CAWRSGEYREQFF. CDR3 nucleotide sequence: TGTGCCTGGCGTAGCGGAGAGTACAGAGAGCAGTTCTTC.

CDR3 sequence (DNA): TGCGCCAGCAGCCCGTCCCCCGGGACAGGGAGCTACGAGCAGTACTTC. It encodes CASSPSPGTGSYEQYF. The chain joins TRBV5-1 to TRBJ2-7; 9 bases are a match to TRBD1. After removal of 4 bases from V and 3 bases from J, the junction contained 11 bases not matched to a gene. CDR3 length equals 16 residues. CDR1 SGHRS and CDR2 YFSETQ come from the germline V gene.

The chain recombines TRBV7-9 with TRBJ1-3; 7 positions match TRBD1. The germline CDR1 and CDR2 sequences are SEHNR and FQNEAQ (reference sequence). J lost 4 bases, V lost 4 bases, and 10 bases had no gene match. This CDR3 comprises 16 residues. CDR3 sequence (DNA): TGTGCCAGCAGCTCATGGAGGGGGCGGTCGGGAAACACCATATATTTT. This encodes CASSSWRGRSGNTIYF.

V gene TRBV28 combines with J gene TRBJ1-2; TRBD1 is a possible D gene (5 bases). Germline V CDR1 and CDR2: MDHEN, SYDVKM. V was pared by 4 bases and J by 8 bases, with 11 bases between. CDR3 size: 12 residues. CDR3 in amino acids: CASSWGPEGYTF. The CDR3, as DNA: TGTGCCAGCAGTTGGGGCCCGGAGGGCTACACCTTC.

The V and J genes are TRBV6-5 and TRBJ1-2, with unresolved D. The CDR3 spans 12 residues. V was cut by 6 bases and J by 6 bases, with 11 bases left in between. Germline-derived CDR1 and CDR2 are MNHEY and SVGAGI. The CDR3 DNA reads TGTGCCAGCAGGGGAGGAGGGAATGGCTACACCTTC. It specifies CASRGGGNGYTF.

V usage is TRBV7-8 and J usage is TRBJ1-2; TRBD1 aligns across 7 bases. J was trimmed by 5 bases and V by 5 bases; bases with no gene match: 5. CDR1 SGHVS and CDR2 FQNEAQ come from the germline V gene. The CDR3 contains 13 residues. The CDR3 DNA reads TGTGCCAGCAGCCCCGACAGGGATTATGGCTACACCTTC. Its translation: CASSPDRDYGYTF.

This clone appeared once. The chain uses TRBV30 and TRBJ1-1; maybe TRBD1 (5 bases). There are 12 residues in the CDR3. Germline V gives CDR1 GTSNPN, CDR2 SVGIG (reference sequence). Deletions cut 0 bases from V and 7 bases from J, with 9 bases between. For the CDR3, the DNA is TGTGCCTGGAGTGTGGGGGGTCTTGAAGCTTTCTTT. It encodes CAWSVGGLEAFF. The full variable domain, completed using reference TRBV30 and TRBJ1-1, is SQTIHQWPATLVQPVGSPLSLECTVEGTSNPNLYWYRQAAGRGLQLLFYSVGIGQISSEVPQNLSASRPQDRQFILSSKKLLLSDSGFYLCAWSVGGLEAFFGQGTRLTVV.

This clone was observed once. V is TRBV7-2 and J is TRBJ2-2; weak D call: TRBD1 (6 bases). This CDR3 is 15 amino acids long. Per the germline V gene, CDR1 is SGHTA and CDR2 is FQGNSA. V shed 5 bases and J shed 3 bases, with 13 bases lying between them. This CDR3 reads CASSPGQSYTGELFF. The CDR3 DNA reads TGTGCCAGCAGCCCTGGACAGTCGTACACCGGGGAGCTGTTTTTT.

The chain joins TRBV19 to TRBJ1-5, with D uncertain. Trimming cost V 3 bases and J 6 bases, with 12 bases left between them. Germline-derived CDR1 and CDR2 are LNHDA and SQIVND (reference sequence). The CDR3 loop spans 14 amino acids. Here the CDR3 DNA reads TGTGCCAGTAGTATGGGAGTGGGTACTCAGCCCCAGCATTTT. As protein: CASSMGVGTQPQHF. The entire variable domain, with the rest obtained from reference TRBV19 and TRBJ1-5, is as follows: DGGITQSPKYLFRKEGQNVTLSCEQNLNHDAMYWYRQDPGQGLRLIYYSQIVNDFQKGDIAEGYSVSREKKESFPLTVTSAQKNPTAFYLCASSMGVGTQPQHFGDGTRLSIL.

This chain links TRBV28 with TRBJ2-2; tentative D call: TRBD1 (6 bases). Trimming cost V 5 bases and J 2 bases, with 12 bases left between them. The CDR3 extends over 15 amino acids. Germline CDR1 and CDR2: MDHEN and SYDVKM. The CDR3 loop is CASSNRDTNTGELFF. The CDR3 DNA reads TGTGCCAGCAGTAACCGGGACACTAACACCGGGGAGCTGTTTTTT.

This clone has only one observation. V gene TRBV6-2 or TRBV6-3 combines with J gene TRBJ2-1; unclear D gene. V lost 4 bases and J lost 10, with 11 bases in between. Germline assignment: CDR1 MNHEY and CDR2 SVGEGT. The CDR3 is 12 amino acids. CDR3 residues: CASSFGWSEQFF. The DNA of the CDR3 is TGTGCCAGCAGTTTTGGGTGGAGCGAGCAGTTCTTC.

This clone was observed once. The gene calls are TRBV5-5 and TRBJ2-7, with D hard to call. Trimming cost V 0 bases and J 1 base, with 11 bases left between them. Per the germline V gene, CDR1 is SGHKS and CDR2 is YYEKEE (reference sequence). The CDR3 runs to 15 residues. CDR3 sequence reads: CASSLDGATSYEQYF. The CDR3 DNA reads TGTGCCAGCAGCTTGGATGGAGCTACTTCCTACGAGCAGTACTTC. The full variable domain, completed using reference TRBV5-5 and TRBJ2-7, is DAGVTQSPTHLIKTRGQQVTLRCSPISGHKSVSWYQQVLGQGPQFIFQYYEKEERGRGNFPDRFSARQFPNYSSELNVNALLLGDSALYLCASSLDGATSYEQYFGPGTRLTVT.

This rearrangement joins TRBV19 to TRBJ2-5, with D unclear. Trimming removed 5 bases from V and 1 base from J, with 8 bases in between. Germline values: CDR1 LNHDA, CDR2 SQIVND (reference sequence). This CDR3 has 13 amino acids. CDR3 in DNA: TGTGCCAGTAGTCTCGGTACCCAAGAGACCCAGTACTTC. This encodes CASSLGTQETQYF.

The count of this clone is one. The V gene is TRBV12-3 or TRBV12-4, the J gene TRBJ2-1; 12 bases match TRBD2. Trimming at V came to 6 bases and at J to 9 bases, leaving 3 bases not matched to a gene. This CDR3 has 13 residues. CDR3 residues: CASRLAGGREQFF. The CDR3 bases are TGTGCCAGCAGGCTAGCGGGGGGGCGTGAGCAGTTCTTC.